This T cell receptor beta chain came from a study of T cell repertoires in aging, cancer and after chemotherapy. Study as a whole: Donors were grouped into six age bands spanning 30 or younger through 70 or older. Repeat sampling of healthy donors over several months to years showed clear clonal overlap.

Notes on this clonotype: Its cognate antigen is unknown.

Notes on the study in general: Rebound thymic output was suggested by rising median generation probability during chemotherapy in each cancer cohort.

TCR beta rearrangements were amplified from peripheral blood genomic DNA. A mixed TRB-A/B primer pool amplified rearranged TRB by multiplex touch-down PCR. TCRdb independently ran MiXCR on the multiplex PCR reads; one entry per CDR3 protein. The sample lists 10,000 to 15,000 distinct CDR3 sequences; 35% were seen once. V lost 6 bases and J lost 5, with 11 bases in between. There are 13 residues in the CDR3. Germline loops: CDR1 MNHEY, CDR2 SVGEGT. This receptor was identified in a human donor in good health. The donor label of this sample is uncertain. The gene calls are TRBV6-2 or TRBV6-3 and TRBJ1-5; no reliable D call. Sequenced sample: blood. CDR3 region: CASRAGGHQPQHF. CDR3 nucleotides: TGTGCCAGCAGGGCGGGAGGTCATCAGCCCCAGCATTTT.